The rows below give T cell receptor beta chains drawn from one sample of a study of T cell repertoires in cytomegalovirus infection. TCRdb re-called the reads through MiXCR, storing one row per CDR3 protein. Here the sample spans 150,000 to 200,000 distinct CDR3 sequences, approximately 9.6% being singletons. Sequenced input: PBMCs. These TCRs come from a human donor in good health (CMV status not recorded). Some clones in this sample may be carry-over from other donors' samples. CDR3s include the opening cysteine and the closing phenylalanine or tryptophan. Fields, in order: V gene, J gene, clone size, CDR3 length, D gene, CDR3 protein, CDR3 DNA. D genes are given only for firm matches. The size of a clone is reported for some rows only, either as once, few or many, or as a class for expanded clones.

TRBV5-1,TRBJ2-1,NA,16,TRBD1,CASSWTGPSSYNEQFF,TGCGCCAGCAGCTGGACAGGGCCTAGCTCCTACAATGAGCAGTTCTTC
TRBV19,TRBJ1-3,few,15,NA,CASSAGGAAGNTIYF,TGTGCCAGTAGTGCGGGCGGGGCAGCTGGAAACACCATATATTTT
TRBV7-2,TRBJ2-7,few,13,TRBD1,CASSPRGTAKQYF,TGTGCCAGCAGCCCTAGGGGGACAGCAAAGCAGTACTTC
TRBV20-1,TRBJ2-5,NA,12,NA,CSASSRQETQYF,TGCAGTGCTAGTTCGCGCCAAGAGACCCAGTACTTC
TRBV30,TRBJ2-1,many,11,NA,CAWSRADEQFF,TGTGCCTGGAGTAGGGCAGATGAGCAGTTCTTC
TRBV6-5,TRBJ1-5,many,15,NA,CASSRDKDSNQPQHF,TGTGCCAGCAGCCGCGACAAAGATAGCAATCAGCCCCAGCATTTT
TRBV15,TRBJ2-4,few,15,NA,CATSRGVRKEDIQYF,TGTGCCACCAGCAGAGGAGTCCGTAAGGAGGACATTCAGTACTTC
TRBV12-3/TRBV12-4,TRBJ1-2,many,13,NA,CASRLDRNYGYTF,TGTGCCAGCAGACTCGACAGGAACTATGGCTACACCTTC
TRBV5-6,TRBJ2-1,NA,15,NA,CASSLEVTGPGEQFF,TGTGCCAGCAGCTTGGAGGTGACAGGACCGGGGGAGCAGTTCTTC
TRBV15,TRBJ2-5,NA,14,NA,CATSRDRVPRTQYF,TGTGCCACCAGCAGAGATCGGGTACCCCGGACCCAGTACTTC
TRBV14,TRBJ2-1,few,17,NA,CASSQEVVSGAYNEQFF,TGTGCCAGCAGCCAAGAGGTGGTCAGCGGAGCCTACAATGAGCAGTTCTTC
TRBV18,TRBJ2-6,few,17,TRBD1,CASSPDRLTSGANVLTF,TGTGCCAGCTCACCGGACAGGCTGACCTCTGGGGCCAACGTCCTGACTTTC
TRBV27,TRBJ2-3,NA,13,NA,CASSLSFPDTQYF,TGTGCCAGCAGTTTATCCTTCCCAGATACGCAGTATTTT
TRBV25-1,TRBJ1-1,NA,15,TRBD1,CASSARGQGNTEAFF,TGTGCCAGCAGTGCGCGGGGACAGGGGAACACTGAAGCTTTCTTT
TRBV7-8,TRBJ2-1,many,12,NA,CASSPSGTWQFF,TGTGCCAGCAGCCCGTCCGGGACGTGGCAGTTCTTC
TRBV27,TRBJ2-7,many,12,NA,CASRDYTLEQYF,TGTGCCAGCAGGGACTATACCCTCGAGCAGTACTTC
TRBV19,TRBJ1-1,NA,14,NA,CASSMILGRTEAFF,TGTGCCAGTAGTATGATTTTGGGTAGGACTGAAGCTTTCTTT
TRBV5-4,TRBJ1-1,few,14,NA,CASSERWRYTEAFF,TGTGCCAGCAGCGAACGCTGGAGATACACTGAAGCTTTCTTT
TRBV6-6,TRBJ1-2,many,15,NA,CASSPLTVPGHGYTF,TGTGCCAGCAGTCCATTGACTGTCCCCGGACATGGCTACACCTTC
TRBV7-3,TRBJ1-1,few,13,NA,CASSVDRDTEAFF,TGTGCCAGCTCCGTCGACAGAGACACTGAAGCTTTCTTT
TRBV20-1,TRBJ2-7,many,15,NA,CSAPDGARSRYEQYF,TGCAGTGCCCCGGACGGGGCCCGTTCTCGCTACGAGCAGTACTTC
TRBV9,TRBJ1-2,many,13,NA,CASSRAELYGYTF,TGTGCCAGCAGCCGAGCAGAACTCTATGGCTACACCTTC
TRBV7-2,TRBJ2-3,many,15,NA,CASSLDSRRSDTQYF,TGTGCCAGCAGCTTAGACTCACGTCGATCAGATACGCAGTATTTT
TRBV7-8,TRBJ2-7,many,14,TRBD1,CASSRYGQDYEQYF,TGTGCCAGCAGCCGATACGGACAGGACTACGAGCAGTACTTC
TRBV20-1,TRBJ1-3,many,16,NA,CSATPTAGYSGNTIYF,TGCAGTGCCACCCCAACGGCGGGGTACTCTGGAAACACCATATATTTT
TRBV7-8,TRBJ1-6,many,15,NA,CASSLDSRGNSPLHF,TGTGCCAGCAGCTTAGATTCACGGGGGAATTCACCCCTCCACTTT
TRBV7-2,TRBJ2-5,many,15,NA,CASSLDGSGQETQYF,TGTGCCAGCAGCTTAGATGGTAGCGGTCAAGAGACCCAGTACTTC
TRBV7-8,TRBJ2-5,many,15,TRBD1,CASSLWDRGQETQYF,TGTGCCAGCAGCTTATGGGACAGGGGGCAAGAGACCCAGTACTTC
TRBV7-2,TRBJ1-6,many,11,NA,CGAGTGSPLHF,TGTGGCGCCGGGACCGGGTCACCCCTCCACTTT
TRBV28,TRBJ2-1,many,16,NA,CASSLLYWQGNNEQFF,TGTGCCAGCAGTTTATTGTATTGGCAGGGGAACAATGAGCAGTTCTTC